This T cell receptor beta chain was retrieved from a study of blood T cell repertoires in COVID-19. Study-level information: Acute-phase and convalescent COVID-19 samples originated in the United States, Italy and Spain. PBMCs, B-cell-depleted T cells, or T cells were the source of the cDNA or gDNA that made up the material.

Study processing details: Quantification of nucleated cells was approximated via reference gene primer amplification. Generated by immunoSEQ multiplex PCR, the TCRdb table keeps only in-frame clones and is missing some. The V and J calls and clone size were taken over from that table, and D and trimming were inferred from the DNA. There are roughly 88,000 clones in the sample; roughly 80% occur only once, and 15% to 18% lies in the top ten. The CDR3 covers 16 residues. V shed 0 bases, J shed 3 bases, and the junction held 2 bases outside the gene matches. Germline CDR1 is SQVTM and CDR2 is ANQGSEA. This TCR derives from a woman at least 80 years old with acute or convalescent COVID-19. This chain uses TRBV29-1 with TRBJ2-1, with 13 bases aligning to TRBD2. Sequencing input: peripheral blood. The CDR3 sequence: CSVEDRTSGGYNEQFF. The CDR3 region has the DNA TGCAGCGTTGAAGACCGGACTAGCGGGGGCTACAATGAGCAGTTCTTC.